These T cell receptor beta chains were read from a single sample in a study of cytomegalovirus exposure and HLA in healthy donors. Produced via immunoSEQ multiplex PCR; TCRdb's table is partial and in-frame only. The repertoire holds about 120,000 clones, with 60% to 85% as singletons. Sequenced sample: PBMCs. The receptors were sampled from a female donor in good health and CMV-seronegative. Both conserved end residues are part of each CDR3. Fields, in order: J gene, clone size, V gene, D gene, CDR3 protein, CDR3 DNA. The D gene is left open where the match is weak. Not all rows give a size; the values are once, few, many and, for expanded clones, a class.

j_gene: TRBJ1-1; abundance: .; v_gene: TRBV7-9; d_gene: .; CDR3aa: CASSLTAEAFF; CDR3nt: TGTGCCAGCAGCTTAACGGCTGAAGCTTTCTTT
j_gene: TRBJ1-1; abundance: .; v_gene: TRBV5-1; d_gene: .; CDR3aa: CASSLDSFTEAFF; CDR3nt: TGCGCCAGCAGCTTGGATTCGTTCACTGAAGCTTTCTTT
j_gene: TRBJ2-7; abundance: .; v_gene: TRBV6-1; d_gene: .; CDR3aa: CASSAQAGHAYEQYF; CDR3nt: TGTGCCAGCAGTGCCCAGGCGGGGCATGCCTACGAGCAGTACTTC
j_gene: TRBJ2-3; abundance: .; v_gene: TRBV7-4; d_gene: .; CDR3aa: CASSRGPGLYTDTQYF; CDR3nt: TGTGCCAGCAGCCGCGGTCCGGGACTTTACACAGATACGCAGTATTTT
j_gene: TRBJ1-1; abundance: .; v_gene: TRBV7-7; d_gene: .; CDR3aa: CASSLFRGTEAFF; CDR3nt: TGTGCCAGCAGCTTATTTAGGGGGACTGAAGCTTTCTTT
j_gene: TRBJ2-2; abundance: .; v_gene: TRBV30; d_gene: .; CDR3aa: CAWSVVATGELFF; CDR3nt: TGTGCCTGGAGTGTTGTAGCGACCGGGGAGCTGTTTTTT
j_gene: TRBJ2-3; abundance: .; v_gene: TRBV18; d_gene: TRBD2; CDR3aa: CASSPRLAAGGTPDTQYF; CDR3nt: TGTGCCAGCTCACCGCGGTTGGCGGCGGGGGGGACCCCCGATACGCAGTATTTT
j_gene: TRBJ1-5; abundance: .; v_gene: TRBV2; d_gene: .; CDR3aa: CASSELGRGVSNQPQHF; CDR3nt: TGTGCCAGCAGTGAACTGGGCAGGGGAGTGAGCAATCAGCCCCAGCATTTT
j_gene: TRBJ1-1; abundance: .; v_gene: TRBV7-9; d_gene: .; CDR3aa: CASSWGGTEAFF; CDR3nt: TGTGCCAGCAGTTGGGGGGGCACTGAAGCTTTCTTT
j_gene: TRBJ2-7; abundance: .; v_gene: TRBV10-3; d_gene: TRBD2; CDR3aa: CAISPAGGEYEQYF; CDR3nt: TGTGCCATCAGCCCAGCGGGGGGGGAGTACGAGCAGTACTTC
j_gene: TRBJ1-1; abundance: .; v_gene: TRBV5-1; d_gene: TRBD1; CDR3aa: CASSPGTGNTEAFF; CDR3nt: TGCGCCAGCAGCCCCGGGACAGGGAACACTGAAGCTTTCTTT
j_gene: TRBJ2-1; abundance: .; v_gene: TRBV5-5; d_gene: TRBD2; CDR3aa: CASSQDHSGGANEQFF; CDR3nt: TGTGCCAGCAGCCAAGATCATAGCGGGGGGGCCAATGAGCAGTTCTTC
j_gene: TRBJ2-5; abundance: .; v_gene: TRBV7-8; d_gene: .; CDR3aa: CASSLFRETQYF; CDR3nt: TGTGCCAGCAGCTTATTCCGGGAGACCCAGTACTTC
j_gene: TRBJ2-1; abundance: .; v_gene: TRBV19; d_gene: .; CDR3aa: CASSMGPFPYNEQFF; CDR3nt: TGTGCCAGTAGTATGGGGCCCTTCCCCTACAATGAGCAGTTCTTC
j_gene: TRBJ2-3; abundance: .; v_gene: TRBV9; d_gene: TRBD2; CDR3aa: CASSKFLPGLRGVTTDTQYF; CDR3nt: TGTGCCAGCAGCAAATTCTTACCGGGTTTGCGGGGGGTCACCACAGATACGCAGTATTTT
j_gene: TRBJ2-3; abundance: .; v_gene: TRBV11-2; d_gene: TRBD2; CDR3aa: CASSPGTSGGSRTDTQYF; CDR3nt: TGTGCCAGCAGCCCGGGGACTAGCGGGGGTTCTAGGACAGATACGCAGTATTTT
j_gene: TRBJ2-2; abundance: few; v_gene: TRBV27; d_gene: .; CDR3aa: CASRRGDSHTGELFF; CDR3nt: TGTGCCAGCAGGCGAGGGGACTCCCACACCGGGGAGCTGTTTTTT
j_gene: TRBJ2-1; abundance: .; v_gene: TRBV18; d_gene: TRBD2; CDR3aa: CASSPGGGAHEQFF; CDR3nt: TGTGCCAGCTCACCGGGCGGGGGGGCTCATGAGCAGTTCTTC
j_gene: TRBJ1-1; abundance: .; v_gene: TRBV4-3; d_gene: .; CDR3aa: CASSQGRHTEAFF; CDR3nt: TGCGCCAGCAGCCAAGGGCGGCACACTGAAGCTTTCTTT
j_gene: TRBJ1-4; abundance: few; v_gene: TRBV10-3; d_gene: .; CDR3aa: CAISETENEKLFF; CDR3nt: TGTGCCATCAGTGAGACAGAAAATGAAAAACTGTTTTTT
j_gene: TRBJ2-3; abundance: .; v_gene: TRBV23-1; d_gene: .; CDR3aa: CASSQFSILTDTQYF; CDR3nt: TGCGCCAGCAGTCAATTTAGTATTCTCACAGATACGCAGTATTTT
j_gene: TRBJ2-7; abundance: .; v_gene: TRBV5-6; d_gene: TRBD2; CDR3aa: CASSLVLAGGYEQYF; CDR3nt: TGTGCCAGCAGCTTGGTTTTAGCGGGGGGCTACGAGCAGTACTTC
j_gene: TRBJ2-2; abundance: .; v_gene: TRBV13; d_gene: TRBD2; CDR3aa: CASSLFAGVNTGELFF; CDR3nt: TGTGCCAGCAGCTTATTTGCGGGGGTGAACACCGGGGAGCTGTTTTTT
j_gene: TRBJ1-5; abundance: few; v_gene: TRBV6-1; d_gene: .; CDR3aa: CASSEASGQRNQPQHF; CDR3nt: TGTGCCAGCAGTGAAGCCTCCGGACAGCGCAATCAGCCCCAGCATTTT